Presented here are 28 T cell receptor beta chains from one specimen sequenced in a study of blood T cells in healthy people across ages. Through a sample-barcoded 5' primer and a J-beta primer mix, a second PCR was run for roughly 7 to 11 cycles. MiXCR was run by TCRdb on the 5' RACE reads, yielding one entry per CDR3 protein. The sample includes approximately 960,000 distinct CDR3 sequences, 25% to 35% of them seen just once. These data were also reused for a study on T cells of mothers and their children.

The sample taken for sequencing was blood. These receptors all come from a woman aged 40 to 50 in good health.

For this clonotype: Mismatch with germline at one junction end may stem from a read error. This chain joins TRBV28 and TRBJ2-1; 7 nucleotides line up with TRBD1. CDR3 size: 16 residues. Germline loops: CDR1 MDHEN, CDR2 SYDVKM. The CDR3 DNA sequence: TGTGCCAGCAGTTCCTGGACAGGCGGGCGAGTGAATGAGCGGTTCTTC. This gives the protein CASSSWTGGRVNERFF.

In this sample, this clonotype turned up many times. This chain links TRBV29-1 with TRBJ2-1; 8 bases agree with TRBD1. After removal of 6 bases from V and 0 bases from J, the junction contained 4 bases not matched to a gene. This CDR3 is 14 amino acids long. Germline CDR1 is SQVTM and CDR2 is ANQGSEA. The CDR3 sequence: CSVRDRSSYNEQFF. The DNA of the CDR3 is TGCAGCGTAAGGGACAGGTCCTCCTACAATGAGCAGTTCTTC.

The chain combines TRBV5-1 with TRBJ2-3; the D is unclear. This CDR3 region has 17 residues. The germline gives CDR1 SGHRS, CDR2 YFSETQ. V was pared by 0 bases and J by 0 bases, with 14 bases between. CDR3 bases: TGCGCCAGCAGCTTGGGCGGTGGCGGAACTAGCACAGATACGCAGTATTTT. It yields the protein CASSLGGGGTSTDTQYF.

Only a few counts were recorded for this clonotype. V usage is TRBV4-3 and J usage is TRBJ2-5; 7 positions agree with TRBD1. Per germline, CDR1 LGHNA and CDR2 YSLEER. V lost 1 base to trimming and J lost 11 bases; unmatched junction nucleotides: 19. CDR3 size: 17 residues. CDR3 sequence reads: CASSQGLLGQVNYGQYF. In nucleotides, the CDR3 is TGCGCCAGCAGCCAAGGTTTATTAGGACAGGTAAACTACGGGCAGTACTTC.

The chain employs TRBV29-1 and TRBJ2-7; 7 nucleotides match TRBD1. The CDR3 has 13 amino acids. Germline CDR1 reads SQVTM; CDR2 reads ANQGSEA. V dropped 5 bases and J dropped 7; count of bases not matched to a gene: 11. The CDR3 here is CSVQDRLMWEQYF. CDR3 DNA sequence: TGCAGCGTTCAGGACAGGCTAATGTGGGAGCAGTACTTC.

This clonotype was seen repeatedly, ten times or more. The rearrangement links TRBV20-1 to TRBJ2-5; TRBD2 matches 11 bases. Germline loops: CDR1 DFQATT, CDR2 SNEGSKA (reference sequence). V lost 1 base, J lost 3 bases, and 4 bases stayed unmatched. The CDR3 has 15 amino acids. DNA of the CDR3: TGCAGTGCTAGAGTTGGTAGCGGGGGGGAAGAGACCCAGTACTTC. This codes for CSARVGSGGEETQYF.

The table lists this clonotype with a few counts. The gene calls are TRBV5-1 and TRBJ2-1; D possibly corresponds to TRBD2 (6 bases). The CDR3 has 15 residues. CDR1 SGHRS and CDR2 YFSETQ come from the germline V gene. V lost 4 bases and J lost 0, with 11 bases in between. In DNA, the CDR3 is TGCGCCAGCAGCCCCGCAGCGGGCTCCTACAATGAGCAGTTCTTC. Translating gives CASSPAAGSYNEQFF. The variable domain in full, with the rest retrieved from reference TRBV5-1 and TRBJ2-1, is KAGVTQTPRYLIKTRGQQVTLSCSPISGHRSVSWYQQTPGQGLQFLFEYFSETQRNKGNFPGRFSGRQFSNSRSEMNVSTLELGDSALYLCASSPAAGSYNEQFFGPGTRLTVL.

The chain couples TRBV19 to TRBJ1-1; D not resolved. V lost 5 bases and J 3 bases, leaving 13 bases between the germline ends. This CDR3 contains 14 residues. Germline CDR1 reads LNHDA; CDR2 reads SQIVND (reference sequence). CDR3 amino acids: CASSPGSGYTEAFF. CDR3 DNA: TGTGCCAGTAGTCCTGGAAGTGGGTACACTGAAGCTTTCTTT.

This clonotype was seen more than once but under ten times. V is TRBV4-2 and J is TRBJ2-5; 13 positions agree with TRBD2. Per the germline V gene, CDR1 is LGHNA and CDR2 is YNFKEQ. V was pared by 4 bases and J by 4 bases, with 6 bases of the junction left unmatched. The CDR3 sequence is 16 residues long. The CDR3 DNA follows: TGTGCCAGCAGCCCACTAGCGGGGGGGTCGGGAGAGACCCAGTACTTC. Its protein product is CASSPLAGGSGETQYF.

The chain is built from TRBV29-1 and TRBJ1-1; D is perhaps TRBD1 (5 bases). Between the trimmed V and J ends, which lost 5 bases and 6 bases, there was a span of 19 bases. Germline V gene sequence: CDR1 SQVTM, CDR2 ANQGSEA. This CDR3 spans 14 amino acids. The CDR3 region is CSVFKQDGPAEAFF. The DNA for the CDR3 is TGCAGCGTTTTCAAACAGGACGGTCCGGCTGAAGCTTTCTTT.

The chain carries TRBV5-1 and TRBJ2-7; TRBD1 matches at 11 bases. The DNA end favors TRBJ2-5, so the J call may be wrong. The CDR3 is 16 amino acids. Germline V gives CDR1 SGHRS, CDR2 YFSETQ. The CDR3 spells CASSRGQGVSRETQYF. CDR3 coding DNA: TGCGCCAGCAGCCGGGGACAGGGGGTGAGTAGGGAGACCCAGTACTTC.

About this clonotype: The junction differs from germline at one of its ends, possibly a read error. The chain combines TRBV7-2 with TRBJ1-4; D perhaps matches TRBD1 (6 bases). Germline CDR1 reads SGHTA; CDR2 reads FQGNSA. The CDR3 consists of 16 residues. The CDR3: CACSPQQGSTNEKLFF. CDR3 DNA: TGTGCCTGCAGCCCACAACAGGGATCAACTAATGAAAAACTGTTTTTT.

The V call is TRBV12-3 or TRBV12-4, the J call TRBJ2-4; TRBD2 matches at 9 bases. The CDR3 is 16 amino acids. With 6 bases clipped from V and 13 bases from J, the junction kept 19 bases outside the gene matches. The CDR3 DNA reads as TGTGCCAGCAGAGAGGAGCGGGGGGCCTTTTTGGCTGAGCAGTACTTC. As protein: CASREERGAFLAEQYF.

This clonotype was observed many times. The J gene is TRBJ2-7, the V gene TRBV7-9; 9 nucleotides agree with TRBD1. Germline CDR1 and CDR2: SEHNR and FQNEAQ (reference sequence). Trimming took 6 bases from V and 1 from J; bases not matched to a gene: 10. This CDR3 is 16 amino acids long. CDR3 nucleotide sequence: TGTGCCAGCAGTTATACCGGGACAGGGATTTCCTACGAGCAGTACTTC. Amino acids: CASSYTGTGISYEQYF.

This clonotype showed up just a few times. A read error is possible here, since a much larger clone lies one base away. This chain connects TRBV7-2 to TRBJ2-5, with TRBD2 identical over 7 bases. This CDR3 contains 15 residues. V lost 3 bases and J lost 11; bases outside the gene matches: 15. Per germline, CDR1 SGHTA and CDR2 FQGNSA. The CDR3 protein is CASSFQGGVRNEQYF. CDR3 in DNA: TGTGCCAGCAGCTTCCAGGGAGGGGTGAGAAATGAGCAGTACTTC.

This chain connects TRBV11-2 to TRBJ1-1; D gene ambiguous. The CDR3 extends over 15 amino acids. Trimming took 1 base from V and 5 from J, leaving 14 bases between them. Germline CDR1 is SGHAT and CDR2 is FQNNGV. The DNA for the CDR3 is TGTGCCAGCAGCTTAGGCCGCGGGCCGGGTACTGAAGCTTTCTTT. It yields the protein CASSLGRGPGTEAFF.

The rearrangement links TRBV12-3 or TRBV12-4 to TRBJ2-3; D gene unclear. The CDR3 length is 13 residues. V lost 7 bases and J 1 base, leaving 9 bases between the germline ends. The CDR3 loop is CASTPSGTDTQYF. CDR3 coding DNA: TGTGCCAGCACCCCTAGTGGCACAGATACGCAGTATTTT.

This clonotype was recorded at least ten times. The chain recombines TRBV12-3 or TRBV12-4 with TRBJ1-1, with D possibly TRBD1 on 5 matching bases. The CDR3 covers 13 residues. V lost 5 bases and J 5 bases, leaving 12 bases between the germline ends. CDR3 DNA: TGTGCCAGCAGTCACGGGGGTGGAACTGAAGCTTTCTTT. It is translated as CASSHGGGTEAFF.

This clonotype was detected many times. The V and J genes are TRBV5-1 and TRBJ2-7; D call uncertain. CDR3 length: 12 amino acids. Trimming pared 2 bases from V and 6 bases from J, leaving 9 bases between. Germline V gene sequence: CDR1 SGHRS, CDR2 YFSETQ. CDR3 loop: CASSFDGPEQYF. DNA of the CDR3: TGCGCCAGCAGCTTTGATGGGCCCGAGCAGTACTTC.

Worth noting for this clonotype: This sequence may be a read error, since a much larger clone differs from it by one base. This sequence joins TRBV24-1 and TRBJ1-1, with 8 positions matching TRBD1. Germline CDR1 is KGHDR and CDR2 is SFDVKD. The V segment lost 7 bases and the J segment 1 base; nucleotides outside the gene matches: 1. The CDR3 is 13 amino acids. The CDR3 region has the DNA TGTGCCACCAGGGGGACAGGGAACACTGAAGCTTTCTTT. This encodes CATRGTGNTEAFF.

This clonotype was seen many times. V is TRBV4-1 and J is TRBJ2-5, with D possibly TRBD1 on 5 matching bases. This CDR3 is 14 amino acids long. The V and J ends lost 1 base and 5 bases respectively, with 11 bases between them. CDR1 MGHRA and CDR2 YSYEKL come from the germline V gene. This CDR3 is CASSQVAGLETQYF. The CDR3 DNA reads as TGCGCCAGCAGCCAAGTGGCAGGGTTGGAGACCCAGTACTTC.

This chain connects TRBV7-9 to TRBJ1-3; D perhaps matches TRBD1 (6 bases). V lost 2 bases, J lost 7 bases, and 9 bases lay in between. The V gene's germline CDR1 is SEHNR and CDR2 FQNEAQ (reference sequence). This CDR3 contains 13 residues. The CDR3 sequence is CASSLNQGNTIYF. CDR3 in DNA: TGTGCCAGCAGCTTAAATCAGGGGAACACCATATATTTT.

Comment on this clonotype: The junction departs from germline at one end; a sequencing error may be responsible. The chain recombines TRBV10-3 with TRBJ2-1; no clear D gene. Germline loops: CDR1 ENHRY, CDR2 SYGVKD. The CDR3 runs 13 residues. The CDR3 sequence is CAIIPDGYNEQNF. CDR3 in DNA: TGTGCCATCATCCCGGACGGATACAATGAGCAGAACTTC.

This sequence joins TRBV20-1 and TRBJ2-1; 11 bases fit TRBD2. V shed 3 bases, J shed 3 bases, and the junction held 10 bases outside the gene matches. Germline assignment: CDR1 DFQATT and CDR2 SNEGSKA (reference sequence). This CDR3 contains 17 residues. The CDR3 coding sequence is TGCAGTGCTAGTGGGCTGACTAGCGGGATGGGCTACAATGAGCAGTTCTTC. Amino acids: CSASGLTSGMGYNEQFF.

This clonotype was recorded many times. The chain employs TRBV4-1 and TRBJ2-1, with D tentatively TRBD2 (7 bases). V was pared by 1 base and J by 4 bases, with 11 bases between. CDR1 and CDR2 (germline): MGHRA, YSYEKL. The CDR3 runs 15 residues. The CDR3 nucleotides are TGCGCCAGCAGCCAAGGCGGGGGCCCGTACAATGAGCAGTTCTTC. Protein product: CASSQGGGPYNEQFF.

The table lists this clonotype with a count of one. This may stem from a read error, because a much larger clone lies one nucleotide away. The chain couples TRBV2 to TRBJ2-4; D possibly corresponds to TRBD1 (6 bases). This CDR3 spans 14 amino acids. Looked up from germline, CDR1 is SNHLY and CDR2 is FYNNEI. CDR3: CVSSRTATKNIQYF. CDR3 sequence (DNA): TGTGTCAGCTCTCGGACAGCGACCAAAAACATTCAGTACTTC.

The chain links TRBV4-2 to TRBJ1-5, with D tentatively TRBD1 (5 bases). V was pared by 0 bases and J by 3 bases, with 15 bases between. Per the germline V gene, CDR1 is LGHNA and CDR2 is YNFKEQ. The CDR3 has 17 amino acids. The DNA for the CDR3 is TGTGCCAGCAGCCAAGATATTGCAGGGACCCTCAATCAGCCCCAGCATTTT. Translation: CASSQDIAGTLNQPQHF.

The rearrangement links TRBV4-1 to TRBJ2-1; 8 bases are a match to TRBD2. The ends lost 0 bases at V and 4 bases at J; junction bases unmatched: 2. The V gene's germline CDR1 is MGHRA and CDR2 YSYEKL. The length of the CDR3 is 15 residues. This chain's CDR3 is CASSQEGTSYNEQFF. The DNA for the CDR3 is TGCGCCAGCAGCCAAGAAGGGACTAGTTACAATGAGCAGTTCTTC.